The rows below give T cell receptor beta chains drawn from one sample of a study of blood T cell repertoires in COVID-19. The repertoire was sequenced with immunoSEQ multiplex PCR; TCRdb's copy has only in-frame clones and lacks some. The table has about 150,000 clones, over 85% seen once. Material: peripheral blood. Receptors were obtained from a human donor in a cohort sampled during active COVID-19. Each CDR3 is given with its conserved first and last residue. Each record gives: D gene, clone size, J gene, V gene, CDR3 DNA, CDR3 protein. A D gene is named only where the DNA matches it firmly. Expanded clones are given a class, and other clones once, few, many or no size at all.

d_gene: TRBD1
abundance: NA
j_gene: TRBJ1-5
v_gene: TRBV4-3
CDR3nt: TGCGCCAGCAGCCAAGTAATTACTTGGGACAGGGGGAATCAGCCCCAGCATTTT
CDR3aa: CASSQVITWDRGNQPQHF

d_gene: NA
abundance: NA
j_gene: TRBJ2-7
v_gene: TRBV2
CDR3nt: TGTGCCACCCGACGCCGGGAGAGCTCCTACGAGCAGTACTTC
CDR3aa: CATRRRESSYEQYF

d_gene: NA
abundance: once
j_gene: TRBJ1-6
v_gene: TRBV11-2
CDR3nt: TGTGCCAGCAGCTTAGGACAGACCTATTCACCCCTCCACTTT
CDR3aa: CASSLGQTYSPLHF

d_gene: NA
abundance: NA
j_gene: TRBJ1-5
v_gene: TRBV2
CDR3nt: TGTGCCAGCAAACCCCAGTTGGGCACTTATAGCAATCAGCCCCAGCATTTT
CDR3aa: CASKPQLGTYSNQPQHF

d_gene: NA
abundance: NA
j_gene: TRBJ1-1
v_gene: TRBV18
CDR3nt: TGTGCCAGCTCACCACGACAGCCCAACACTGAAGCTTTCTTT
CDR3aa: CASSPRQPNTEAFF

d_gene: TRBD2
abundance: NA
j_gene: TRBJ2-7
v_gene: TRBV4-1
CDR3nt: TGCGCCAGCAGCCAAGAACCATCTAGCGGCGACCCTTACGAGCAGTACTTC
CDR3aa: CASSQEPSSGDPYEQYF

d_gene: NA
abundance: NA
j_gene: TRBJ1-1
v_gene: TRBV30
CDR3nt: TGTGCCTGGAGTGTATGGGGGGTTACTGAAGCTTTCTTT
CDR3aa: CAWSVWGVTEAFF

d_gene: NA
abundance: NA
j_gene: TRBJ2-2
v_gene: TRBV9
CDR3nt: TGTGCCAGCAGCGTAGACCCAGGGATGGACACCGGGGAGCTGTTTTTT
CDR3aa: CASSVDPGMDTGELFF

d_gene: TRBD2
abundance: NA
j_gene: TRBJ2-1
v_gene: TRBV5-1
CDR3nt: TGCGCCAGCAGCTTGGCAGGTAGCGGGGGGGTCACCTACAATGAGCAGTTCTTC
CDR3aa: CASSLAGSGGVTYNEQFF

d_gene: TRBD1
abundance: NA
j_gene: TRBJ1-1
v_gene: TRBV6-4
CDR3nt: TGTGCCAGCTTCGGTCAGACAGGGGTGGTCACTGAAGCTTTCTTT
CDR3aa: CASFGQTGVVTEAFF

d_gene: TRBD2
abundance: once
j_gene: TRBJ2-5
v_gene: TRBV5-1
CDR3nt: TGCGCCAGCAGCCCGGTCAGCGGGGGGGCGGAGACCCAGTACTTC
CDR3aa: CASSPVSGGAETQYF

d_gene: TRBD2
abundance: NA
j_gene: TRBJ2-5
v_gene: TRBV7-9
CDR3nt: TGTGCCAGCAGCTTAGTCCGGGGGGTAGAGACCCAGTACTTC
CDR3aa: CASSLVRGVETQYF

d_gene: NA
abundance: NA
j_gene: TRBJ1-2
v_gene: TRBV6-6
CDR3nt: TGTGCCAGCAGTTACGCTGAGGTCGGTACTAACTATGGCTACACCTTC
CDR3aa: CASSYAEVGTNYGYTF

d_gene: NA
abundance: NA
j_gene: TRBJ2-3
v_gene: TRBV11-2
CDR3nt: TGTGCCAGCAGCTTAGGTAGAGGCCGGGATACGCAGTATTTT
CDR3aa: CASSLGRGRDTQYF

d_gene: TRBD1
abundance: NA
j_gene: TRBJ1-2
v_gene: TRBV11-1
CDR3nt: TGTGCCAGCAGCTCCGGGACAGTAGGCTATGGCTACACCTTC
CDR3aa: CASSSGTVGYGYTF

d_gene: NA
abundance: NA
j_gene: TRBJ1-1
v_gene: TRBV11-2
CDR3nt: TGTGCCAGCAGCTTAGACAGGGGAACTGAAGCTTTCTTT
CDR3aa: CASSLDRGTEAFF

d_gene: NA
abundance: NA
j_gene: TRBJ1-4
v_gene: TRBV4-2
CDR3nt: TGTGCCAGCAGCCAAGAACAGGGTGCGGGTGAAAAACTGTTTTTT
CDR3aa: CASSQEQGAGEKLFF

d_gene: NA
abundance: NA
j_gene: TRBJ2-2
v_gene: TRBV12-5
CDR3nt: TGTGCTAGTGGTTTGGCAACCGGGGAGCTGTTTTTT
CDR3aa: CASGLATGELFF

d_gene: TRBD1
abundance: NA
j_gene: TRBJ1-1
v_gene: TRBV7-9
CDR3nt: TGTGCCAGCAGCTCCGGACAGGTGGGCACTGAAGCTTTCTTT
CDR3aa: CASSSGQVGTEAFF

d_gene: NA
abundance: NA
j_gene: TRBJ2-3
v_gene: TRBV4-2
CDR3nt: TGTGCCAGCAGCCTAAGACAGTCAGATACGCAGTATTTT
CDR3aa: CASSLRQSDTQYF

d_gene: TRBD1
abundance: once
j_gene: TRBJ2-7
v_gene: TRBV19
CDR3nt: TGTGCCAGTAGTAACTGGGACAGGAGGAGCTCCTACGAGCAGTACTTC
CDR3aa: CASSNWDRRSSYEQYF

d_gene: NA
abundance: NA
j_gene: TRBJ1-1
v_gene: TRBV18
CDR3nt: TGTGCCAGCTCACCACCGTGGGGGGGCCCCCCGCCCGGTACGGGTGAAACTTTCTTT
CDR3aa: CASSPPWGGPPPGTGETFF

d_gene: TRBD2
abundance: NA
j_gene: TRBJ2-7
v_gene: TRBV30
CDR3nt: TGTGCCTGGAGTGTACTCGCGGGGGAGGCCTCCTACGAGCAGTACTTC
CDR3aa: CAWSVLAGEASYEQYF

d_gene: NA
abundance: NA
j_gene: TRBJ2-3
v_gene: TRBV7-8
CDR3nt: TGTGCCAGCAGCTTTACCGCTGGGAGGGGGGGCACAGATACGCAGTATTTT
CDR3aa: CASSFTAGRGGTDTQYF

d_gene: NA
abundance: once
j_gene: TRBJ1-2
v_gene: TRBV4-3
CDR3nt: TGCGCCAGCAGCCAAGCTGGACACCCTGTCTATGGCTACACCTTC
CDR3aa: CASSQAGHPVYGYTF

d_gene: NA
abundance: NA
j_gene: TRBJ1-5
v_gene: TRBV25-1
CDR3nt: TGTGCCAGCAGTCCCGGACTAGCATATCAGCCCCAGCATTTT
CDR3aa: CASSPGLAYQPQHF

d_gene: TRBD1
abundance: NA
j_gene: TRBJ1-6
v_gene: TRBV5-5
CDR3nt: TGTGCCAGCAGCTCACGATGGGACAGTTACTATAATTCACCCCTCCACTTT
CDR3aa: CASSSRWDSYYNSPLHF

d_gene: TRBD2
abundance: NA
j_gene: TRBJ2-5
v_gene: TRBV5-1
CDR3nt: TGCGCCAGCAGCCCCCCCCTAGCGGGGGGGGATGAGACCCAGTACTTC
CDR3aa: CASSPPLAGGDETQYF

d_gene: TRBD1
abundance: once
j_gene: TRBJ2-3
v_gene: TRBV5-1
CDR3nt: TGCGCCAGCAGCTCCGAAGGGACAGGAGAAGATACGCAGTATTTT
CDR3aa: CASSSEGTGEDTQYF

d_gene: NA
abundance: NA
j_gene: TRBJ1-2
v_gene: TRBV15
CDR3nt: TGTGCCACCAGCAGAGGGGGGCTGGACTATGGCTACACCTTC
CDR3aa: CATSRGGLDYGYTF

d_gene: NA
abundance: NA
j_gene: TRBJ2-7
v_gene: TRBV11-2
CDR3nt: TGTGCCAGCAGCTTTTACTACGAGCAGTACTTC
CDR3aa: CASSFYYEQYF

d_gene: TRBD1
abundance: NA
j_gene: TRBJ1-2
v_gene: TRBV9
CDR3nt: TGTGCCAGCAGCCAAACAGGGGGCGCGAGTAGGGATGGCTACACCTTC
CDR3aa: CASSQTGGASRDGYTF

d_gene: TRBD1
abundance: NA
j_gene: TRBJ2-3
v_gene: TRBV5-1
CDR3nt: TGCGCCAGCAGCTCCGACCCGGGACAGGGAACAGATACGCAGTATTTT
CDR3aa: CASSSDPGQGTDTQYF

d_gene: TRBD1
abundance: NA
j_gene: TRBJ1-6
v_gene: TRBV11-2
CDR3nt: TGTGCCAGCAGCTTTTACTTGGCGGGACAGGGGAATTCACCCCTCCACTTT
CDR3aa: CASSFYLAGQGNSPLHF

d_gene: NA
abundance: NA
j_gene: TRBJ2-5
v_gene: TRBV9
CDR3nt: TGTGCCAGAAACAGGGCGGAGGCCCAGTACTTC
CDR3aa: CARNRAEAQYF

d_gene: NA
abundance: NA
j_gene: TRBJ2-2
v_gene: TRBV23-1
CDR3nt: TGCGCCAGCAGTCAATCCCACAGGGCGGTCGGGGAGCTGTTTTTT
CDR3aa: CASSQSHRAVGELFF

d_gene: TRBD1
abundance: NA
j_gene: TRBJ1-2
v_gene: TRBV6-6
CDR3nt: TGTGCCAGCAGTTTTGACAGGGTAGGCGGCTACACCTTC
CDR3aa: CASSFDRVGGYTF

d_gene: NA
abundance: NA
j_gene: TRBJ1-1
v_gene: TRBV19
CDR3nt: TGTGCCAGTAGCGCGACAGGTGACACTGAAGCTTTCTTT
CDR3aa: CASSATGDTEAFF

d_gene: TRBD1
abundance: NA
j_gene: TRBJ2-6
v_gene: TRBV2
CDR3nt: TGTGCCAGCAGTAATCGCCCGGGACAGGTCTATACTTTC
CDR3aa: CASSNRPGQVYTF

d_gene: TRBD1
abundance: NA
j_gene: TRBJ2-5
v_gene: TRBV5-4
CDR3nt: TGTGCCAGCAGCCCCGGACAGGGGAGAGAGACCCAGTACTTC
CDR3aa: CASSPGQGRETQYF

d_gene: TRBD1
abundance: NA
j_gene: TRBJ1-2
v_gene: TRBV7-2
CDR3nt: TGTGCCAGCAGCCTAGGACAGGGAACGAGCTATGGCTACACCTTC
CDR3aa: CASSLGQGTSYGYTF

d_gene: NA
abundance: NA
j_gene: TRBJ1-2
v_gene: TRBV7-3
CDR3nt: TGTGCCAGCAGTTGGGACAACTTCTATGGCTACACCTTC
CDR3aa: CASSWDNFYGYTF

d_gene: NA
abundance: NA
j_gene: TRBJ2-2
v_gene: TRBV18
CDR3nt: TGTGCCAGCTCACCAATTACAACCGGGGAGCTGTTTTTT
CDR3aa: CASSPITTGELFF

d_gene: TRBD1
abundance: NA
j_gene: TRBJ1-3
v_gene: TRBV7-9
CDR3nt: TGTGCCACCTGGGGGACAGGCTACTCTGGAAACACCATATATTTT
CDR3aa: CATWGTGYSGNTIYF

d_gene: TRBD1
abundance: NA
j_gene: TRBJ2-1
v_gene: TRBV19
CDR3nt: TGTGCCAGTAGTATAGGGGACAGAGCCTACAATGAGCAGTTCTTC
CDR3aa: CASSIGDRAYNEQFF

d_gene: NA
abundance: NA
j_gene: TRBJ1-2
v_gene: TRBV9
CDR3nt: TGTGCCAGCAGCGTAGGTGGGGCAGGCTACACCTTC
CDR3aa: CASSVGGAGYTF

d_gene: TRBD1
abundance: NA
j_gene: TRBJ2-4
v_gene: TRBV4-2
CDR3nt: TGTGCCAGCAGCCAAGACTCAGGGGGCAAAAACATTCAGTACTTC
CDR3aa: CASSQDSGGKNIQYF

d_gene: TRBD2
abundance: NA
j_gene: TRBJ2-1
v_gene: TRBV5-4
CDR3nt: TGTGCCAGCAGCTATATTAGCGGGGGGCCAGCGGGTGAGCAGTTCTTC
CDR3aa: CASSYISGGPAGEQFF

d_gene: NA
abundance: few
j_gene: TRBJ1-2
v_gene: TRBV5-5
CDR3nt: TGTGCCAGCAGCTTGGTCGCGCAGGATGGCTACACCTTC
CDR3aa: CASSLVAQDGYTF

d_gene: NA
abundance: NA
j_gene: TRBJ1-5
v_gene: TRBV19
CDR3nt: TGTGCCAGTAGCCCGCGGTATAGCAATCAGCCCCAGCATTTT
CDR3aa: CASSPRYSNQPQHF

d_gene: TRBD1
abundance: NA
j_gene: TRBJ1-2
v_gene: TRBV7-9
CDR3nt: TGTGCCAGCAGCTTGGGGACAGGGGGCTTCTATGGCTACACCTTC
CDR3aa: CASSLGTGGFYGYTF

d_gene: NA
abundance: few
j_gene: TRBJ2-4
v_gene: TRBV7-9
CDR3nt: TGTGCCAGCAGCCCCACCCCAGGACGCGGAGGAAACATTCAGTACTTC
CDR3aa: CASSPTPGRGGNIQYF

d_gene: NA
abundance: NA
j_gene: TRBJ1-6
v_gene: TRBV5-1
CDR3nt: TGCGCCAGCAGCTTGGGATTCTTTACCAGGGCCCTCCACTTT
CDR3aa: CASSLGFFTRALHF

d_gene: NA
abundance: NA
j_gene: TRBJ1-2
v_gene: TRBV6-1
CDR3nt: TGTGCCAGCAGTGAAGAGGGGCCGTATGGCTACACCTTC
CDR3aa: CASSEEGPYGYTF

d_gene: NA
abundance: few
j_gene: TRBJ2-7
v_gene: TRBV7-3
CDR3nt: TGTGCCAGCAGCTTAACGGCAGGGGTCTACGAGCAGTACTTC
CDR3aa: CASSLTAGVYEQYF

d_gene: NA
abundance: NA
j_gene: TRBJ2-1
v_gene: TRBV7-9
CDR3nt: TGTGCCAGCAGCTTAGTCCCTAGCTTGGATGAGCAGTTCTTC
CDR3aa: CASSLVPSLDEQFF

d_gene: NA
abundance: NA
j_gene: TRBJ1-1
v_gene: TRBV6-5
CDR3nt: TGTGCCAGCACCCCGGGGGGGTTGAACACTGAAGCTTTCTTT
CDR3aa: CASTPGGLNTEAFF

d_gene: TRBD1
abundance: NA
j_gene: TRBJ1-2
v_gene: TRBV29-1
CDR3nt: TGCAGCGTAGACAGGGGGCAGAACTATGGCTACACCTTC
CDR3aa: CSVDRGQNYGYTF

d_gene: TRBD2
abundance: once
j_gene: TRBJ2-2
v_gene: TRBV27
CDR3nt: TGTGCCAGCAGTTTGCGGGGGGGCCAATGGAACGGGGAGCTGTTTTTT
CDR3aa: CASSLRGGQWNGELFF